This is a list of T cell receptor beta chains from one sample in a study of T cell changes during pregnancy in multiple sclerosis. The assay was immunoSEQ multiplex PCR, and TCRdb's table has in-frame clones only and misses some. The repertoire holds nearly 110,000 clones, with just under 95% as singletons. The sequences come from peripheral blood, collected in the third trimester of pregnancy. Every receptor here comes from a female donor in good health, enrolled as a control in a pregnancy study. The CDR3 runs from the conserved cysteine through the conserved F or W. The D gene is left open where the match is weak. Size is stated for part of the rows, as once, few or many counts, or as a class when the clone is expanded.

.,TRBV6-5,TRBD1,TRBJ1-2,TGTGCCAGCGGACCGGGACAGTCTGGCTACACCTTC,CASGPGQSGYTF
.,TRBV4-2,TRBD1,TRBJ2-7,TGTGCCAGCAGCCTAATCCCGGGACAGCCGACCTACGAGCAGTACTTC,CASSLIPGQPTYEQYF
.,TRBV7-9,TRBD1,TRBJ2-7,TGTGCCAGCAGCTTGGACAGGGGGACCGGGGAGCAGTACTTC,CASSLDRGTGEQYF
.,TRBV7-9,.,TRBJ2-2,TGTGCCAGCAGAAGTACAGGGCCCGGGGAGCTGTTTTTT,CASRSTGPGELFF
few,TRBV19,.,TRBJ1-1,TGTGCCAGTACCTTGTCGGGTTGGAACACTGAAGCTTTCTTT,CASTLSGWNTEAFF
.,TRBV7-9,TRBD1,TRBJ1-2,TGTGCCAGCAGCCCAAGCCGGGACAGGGGCTATGGCTACACCTTC,CASSPSRDRGYGYTF
.,TRBV27,TRBD2,TRBJ2-3,TGTGCCAGCAGTTTACTGGTAGCGGGGGGGGATACGCAGTATTTT,CASSLLVAGGDTQYF
.,TRBV6-1,.,TRBJ2-7,TGTGCCAGCAGTACCCAGACTTTAACCTACGAGCAGTACTTC,CASSTQTLTYEQYF
once,TRBV7-3,.,TRBJ2-6,TGTGCCAGCAGCTCAAAGGGGGCTGGGGCCAACGTCCTGACTTTC,CASSSKGAGANVLTF
.,TRBV30,.,TRBJ1-5,TGTGCCTGGAGTGTAACAAGCAATCAGCCCCAGCATTTT,CAWSVTSNQPQHF
.,TRBV5-1,TRBD1,TRBJ1-5,TGCGCCAGCAGCGCGGAGACAGGGGCGGGTCAGCCCCAGCATTTT,CASSAETGAGQPQHF
.,TRBV4-3,.,TRBJ2-3,TGCGCCAGCAGCCAAGTACTAGGGAGGCACACAGATACGCAGTATTTT,CASSQVLGRHTDTQYF
.,TRBV27,.,TRBJ1-6,TGTGCCAGCAGTTTTCGGGCCGGCATAGTTCAGGGGTCCATCTTTAATTCACCCCTCCACTTT,CASSFRAGIVQGSIFNSPLHF
once,TRBV7-6,TRBD1,TRBJ1-2,TGTGCCAGCAGCTTAGGGACAGGGATGCCCACCGATGGCTACACCTTC,CASSLGTGMPTDGYTF
.,TRBV9,.,TRBJ1-2,TGTGCCAGCAGCGCCCATCAGGGATCTCACTATGGCTACACCTTC,CASSAHQGSHYGYTF
.,TRBV7-2,.,TRBJ2-2,TGTGCCAGCAGCTCTCGGGGATCCACCGGGGAGCTGTTTTTT,CASSSRGSTGELFF
.,TRBV19,TRBD2,TRBJ2-7,TGTGCCAGTAGTTTCGGGGGGAGCGGGGACTACGAGCAGTACTTC,CASSFGGSGDYEQYF
.,TRBV7-2,.,TRBJ2-1,TGTGCCAGCAGCGCAGTAGCCGTTGAGCAGTTCTTC,CASSAVAVEQFF
.,TRBV6-4,TRBD2,TRBJ2-1,TGTGCCAGCAGTGACTCAGGGCGGGGGGGCCAGGCCAATGAGCAGTTCTTC,CASSDSGRGGQANEQFF
.,TRBV30,TRBD1,TRBJ1-3,TGTGCCTGGAGTGTGACAGGGGGGGCCTTGTCTGGAAACACCATATATTTT,CAWSVTGGALSGNTIYF
.,TRBV7-2,.,TRBJ1-2,TGTGCCAGCAGCTTAGCGGGCGGGAGTGGCTACACCTTC,CASSLAGGSGYTF
few,TRBV30,TRBD1,TRBJ1-1,TGTGCCTGGAGTGGAGGGGGCCACACTGAAGCTTTCTTT,CAWSGGGHTEAFF
.,TRBV11-3,.,TRBJ1-1,TGTGCCAGCAGCCGCGTGCGGGGGCAGGGTGAAGCTTTCTTT,CASSRVRGQGEAFF
.,TRBV14,.,TRBJ1-1,TGTGCCAGCAGCCCTCGTAGGAACACTGAAGCTTTCTTT,CASSPRRNTEAFF
.,TRBV4-2,TRBD2,TRBJ2-5,TGTGCCAGCAGCCGTAGCGGGGGGGCCGGCGGAGAGACCCAGTACTTC,CASSRSGGAGGETQYF
.,TRBV6-1,.,TRBJ2-1,TGTGCCAGCCTGGGAGGGGGCAATGAGCAGTTCTTC,CASLGGGNEQFF
.,TRBV4-1,TRBD1,TRBJ2-3,TGCGCCAGCAGCCAGTCCGGGACAGGGGAGGGTCGTACGTCAGATACGCAGTATTTT,CASSQSGTGEGRTSDTQYF
.,TRBV7-2,TRBD1,TRBJ1-6,TGTGCCAGTATCCCCTCGCCGACAGGGTATAATTCACCCCTCCACTTT,CASIPSPTGYNSPLHF
.,TRBV7-3,.,TRBJ1-1,TGTGCCAGCAGCTTAAGCGTTTCGGGCACTGAAGCTTTCTTT,CASSLSVSGTEAFF